A few counts support the clone carrying this TCR beta chain. Its matching antigen is unknown. Libraries for TCR beta were made by quantitative 5'-RACE with molecular barcodes. MiXCR, run by TCRdb on the 5' RACE reads, gives a single entry per CDR3 protein. The sample consists of some 270,000 distinct CDR3 sequences, about 20% of them appearing once. This sample is part of a study of CD8 T cells in ankylosing spondylitis. The study's findings and limits: Disease-linked clones reportedly showed significant enrichment in matched ankylosing spondylitis synovial fluid.

The CDR3 is 14 residues long. CDR1 and CDR2 (germline): LNHDA, SQIVND (reference sequence). Trimming took 6 bases from V and 3 from J; bases not matched to a gene: 6. The material sequenced was blood, either unsorted or a sorted T cell fraction (not recorded which). The genes are TRBV19 and TRBJ2-3; 7 bases align to TRBD1. The sequence was collected from a male donor with ankylosing spondylitis or in good health (not recorded which). The CDR3 sequence: CASSSHRGTDTQYF. Written as DNA, the CDR3 is TGTGCCAGTAGCTCACACAGGGGAACAGATACGCAGTATTTT.